This T cell receptor (beta chain) was sequenced in a study of blood T cell repertoires in COVID-19. Across the whole study: Sites across the United States, Italy and Spain contributed samples from acute and convalescent COVID-19. The cDNA or gDNA used as material had been derived from T cells, B-cell-depleted T cells, or PBMCs.

Participant ages covered roughly 18 to 89 years across approximately 25 US areas. Participant-given clinical history determined each cohort assignment. Profiled with immunoSEQ multiplex PCR; TCRdb holds only in-frame clones, not every one. Among 200,000 or so clones, roughly 83% were seen once, and the ten largest hold about 1.3%. Trimming took off 4 bases at V and 5 bases at J, with 9 bases between the two ends. The V gene's germline CDR1 is LGHDT and CDR2 YNNKEL (reference sequence). The CDR3 runs 12 residues. This TCR came from a woman aged 40 to 50 with acute COVID-19. Source material: PBMCs or T cells enriched from blood (not recorded which). The V call is TRBV3-1 (or the pseudogene TRBV3-2), the J call TRBJ2-7, with D possibly matching TRBD2 (5 bases). CDR3 amino acids: CASSLGLNEQYF. The DNA for the CDR3 is TGTGCCAGCAGCCTTGGACTCAACGAGCAGTACTTC.